These T cell receptor beta chains were read from a single sample in a study of blood T cell repertoires in COVID-19. Measured with immunoSEQ multiplex PCR; TCRdb has only the in-frame clones, and not every one. This sample has fewer than 55,000 clones; 88% occur once, and the top ten carry around 3.1%. Specimen: peripheral blood. These receptors were collected from a man in his fifties or sixties with active COVID-19. The CDR3 runs from the conserved cysteine through the conserved F or W. The order of the fields is V gene, D gene, J gene, clone size, CDR3 protein, CDR3 DNA. The D gene is left open where the match is weak. Clone size, where shown, is once, few, many, or a class for clones that have expanded.

>TRBV7-3|NA|TRBJ1-2|NA
CASSPAPGGGYGYTF
TGTGCCAGCAGCCCCGCCCCCGGGGGAGGCTATGGCTACACCTTC
>TRBV5-1|TRBD2|TRBJ2-3|NA
CASSTGSAGARTDTQYF
TGCGCCAGCAGCACTGGAAGCGCGGGAGCGAGGACAGATACGCAGTATTTT
>TRBV7-9|TRBD1|TRBJ2-2|NA
CASSFTGDFTGELFF
TGTGCCAGCAGCTTCACAGGGGATTTCACCGGGGAGCTGTTTTTT
>TRBV18|TRBD1|TRBJ2-3|NA
CASSLGTGGHTDTQYF
TGTGCCAGCTCACTAGGGACAGGGGGCCACACAGATACGCAGTATTTT
>TRBV2|NA|TRBJ1-5|few
CASSEVGRGVQPQHF
TGTGCCAGCAGTGAAGTAGGGAGGGGGGTTCAGCCCCAGCATTTT
>TRBV5-1|NA|TRBJ2-1|NA
CASSILVASSYNEQFF
TGCGCCAGCAGCATACTAGTGGCGAGCTCCTACAATGAGCAGTTCTTC
>TRBV21-1|NA|TRBJ2-5|NA
CASSAPRGSDF
TGTGCCAGCAGCGCCCCCCGTGGTTCGGACTTC
>TRBV18|NA|TRBJ2-3|NA
CATRPPVADTQYF
TGTGCCACCCGCCCCCCCGTAGCAGATACGCAGTATTTT
>TRBV10-3|NA|TRBJ2-1|few
CAISRPYNEQFF
TGTGCCATCAGTCGTCCCTACAATGAGCAGTTCTTC
>TRBV19|NA|TRBJ1-2|NA
CASSISKTALNGYTF
TGTGCCAGTAGTATTTCTAAGACAGCTCTTAATGGCTACACCTTC
>TRBV19|NA|TRBJ2-2|NA
CASSIALNTGELFF
TGTGCCAGTAGTATAGCCCTGAACACCGGGGAGCTGTTTTTT
>TRBV19|NA|TRBJ1-5|NA
CASSTGSLYSNQPQHF
TGTGCCAGTAGTACAGGGTCTCTTTATAGCAATCAGCCCCAGCATTTT
>TRBV30|NA|TRBJ1-1|NA
CAWTHLGRGSTEAFF
TGTGCCTGGACCCACCTCGGCAGGGGTAGCACTGAAGCTTTCTTT
>TRBV9|TRBD2|TRBJ2-3|NA
CASSLTSPSTDTQYF
TGTGCCAGCAGCTTGACTAGCCCGAGCACAGATACGCAGTATTTT
>TRBV25-1|NA|TRBJ1-1|NA
CASSAPGDTEAFF
TGTGCCAGCAGTGCCCCAGGCGACACTGAAGCTTTCTTT
>TRBV5-4|TRBD2|TRBJ2-1|NA
CASSLAGGSSYNEQFF
TGTGCCAGCAGCTTGGCCGGCGGGAGCTCCTACAATGAGCAGTTCTTC